These 21 T cell receptor beta chains were all obtained from the same sample, sequenced in a study of early T cells in non-severe SARS-CoV-2 infection. From the 5' RACE reads, TCRdb called clonotypes with MiXCR, one entry per CDR3 protein. The sample holds roughly 86,000 distinct CDR3 sequences, roughly 14% seen once. Sequenced sample: whole blood. The source is an adult who was a healthcare worker with PCR-confirmed SARS-CoV-2 infection or an uninfected control (not recorded which).

The sample holds a few counts of this clonotype. The V gene is TRBV15, the J gene TRBJ2-2; TRBD2 aligns across 9 bases. The CDR3 covers 14 residues. Germline-derived CDR1 and CDR2 are LNHNV and YYDKDF (reference sequence). The V gene end was trimmed by 8 bases and the J gene end by 10 bases; junction bases not matched to a gene: 11. CDR3 sequence reads: CATLGTSTGEELFF. For the CDR3, the DNA is TGTGCCACCCTAGGGACTAGCACCGGAGAGGAGCTGTTTTTT.

The CDR3 DNA is TGCGCCAGCAGAACGACCAATGAAGCTTTCTTT. Amino acid sequence: CASRTTNEAFF. The chain uses TRBV5-1 and TRBJ1-1; D ambiguous. The germline CDR1 and CDR2 sequences are SGHRS and YFSETQ. Trimming took off 5 bases at V and 7 bases at J, with 9 bases between the two ends. The CDR3 length is 11 residues.

There are many counts of this clonotype. This CDR3 reads CATSDLGQADGETQYF. CDR3 sequence (DNA): TGTGCCACCAGTGACCTGGGACAGGCCGACGGAGAGACCCAGTACTTC. The V call is TRBV24-1, the J call TRBJ2-5, with 8 bases aligning to TRBD1. Germline CDR1 KGHDR, CDR2 SFDVKD. V was pared by 4 bases and J by 4 bases, with 10 bases of the junction left unmatched. The CDR3 extends over 16 amino acids.

The V call is TRBV6-6, the J call TRBJ2-7; either TRBD1 or TRBD2 may supply D (5 bases each). Germline assignment: CDR1 MNHNY and CDR2 SVGAGI (reference sequence). V was pared by 5 bases and J by 4 bases, with 12 bases between. The CDR3 sequence is 13 residues long. The CDR3 region has the DNA TGTGCCAGCAGTGCCTCCTGGGGGTACGAGCAGTACGTC. As protein: CASSASWGYEQYV.

This chain joins TRBV12-3 or TRBV12-4 and TRBJ2-3; D is undetermined. V was pared by 1 base and J by 1 base, with 6 bases between. This CDR3 has 14 amino acids. CDR3 DNA: TGTGCCAGCAGTTTAGTTACTGGCACAGATACGCAGTATTTT. It codes for CASSLVTGTDTQYF.

The chain links TRBV5-1 to TRBJ1-2; D ambiguous. The germline V and J ends were trimmed by 6 bases and 1 base, with 10 bases remaining between them. CDR1 and CDR2 (germline): SGHRS, YFSETQ. This CDR3 contains 13 residues. Here the CDR3 DNA reads TGCGCCAGCACGGGAGGGATTAACTATGGCTACACCTTC. Its translation is CASTGGINYGYTF.

V gene TRBV6-6 combines with J gene TRBJ2-3; possibly TRBD2 for D (6 bases). The CDR3 runs to 16 residues. Deletions cut 4 bases from V and 4 bases from J, with 18 bases between. The germline CDR1 and CDR2 sequences are MNHNY and SVGAGI (reference sequence). CDR3 coding DNA: TGTGCCAGCAGTTCCATACTAGCTCTCTGGGCAGATACGCAGTATTTT. This translates into CASSSILALWADTQYF.

The chain links TRBV12-3 or TRBV12-4 to TRBJ2-3; D is undetermined. This CDR3 is built from 14 residues. Trimming took 3 bases from V and 5 from J, leaving 12 bases between them. CDR3 nucleotide sequence: TGTGCCAGCAGTTTTACCGCCCTGGGAGATACGCAGTATTTT. It encodes CASSFTALGDTQYF.

In its sample, this clonotype was seen a few times. The V call is TRBV29-1, the J call TRBJ2-1; D possibly corresponds to TRBD2 (6 bases). Trimming shortened V by 7 bases and J by 2 bases, and 15 bases separated the two germline ends. The germline CDR1 and CDR2 sequences are SQVTM and ANQGSEA. CDR3 length equals 14 residues. CDR3 DNA sequence: TGCAGCGATTCTAGGTCGGGGGCCTACAATGAGCAGTTCTTC. It translates to CSDSRSGAYNEQFF.

This clonotype occurred a few times. V and J are TRBV6-5 and TRBJ2-3, with D tentatively TRBD1 (6 bases). The germline V gene has CDR1 MNHEY and CDR2 SVGAGI. With 3 bases removed from V and 1 base from J, the gap between germline ends came to 11 bases. The CDR3 has 15 amino acids. The CDR3 region has the DNA TGTGCCAGCAGTTATTGGGGGCCCGGCACAGATACGCAGTATTTT. Translating gives CASSYWGPGTDTQYF.

The table lists this clonotype with a few counts. This chain connects TRBV5-1 to TRBJ2-5; D gene ambiguous. With 4 bases removed from V and 7 bases from J, the gap between germline ends came to 17 bases. Germline lookup yields CDR1 SGHRS and CDR2 YFSETQ. The CDR3 extends over 14 amino acids. This chain's CDR3 is CASSPRQDGGTQYF. CDR3 sequence (DNA): TGCGCCAGCAGCCCGCGTCAAGACGGTGGGACCCAGTACTTC.

This clonotype has more than one count but fewer than ten. V usage is TRBV29-1 and J usage is TRBJ2-5; 9 bases map to TRBD1. This CDR3 has 14 amino acids. Germline CDR1 reads SQVTM; CDR2 reads ANQGSEA. After removal of 4 bases from V and 5 bases from J, the junction contained 8 bases not matched to a gene. CDR3 DNA sequence: TGCAGCGTTGTAGGACAGGGGCCCCCGGAGACCCAGTACTTC. Translation gives CSVVGQGPPETQYF.

This clonotype occurred many times. This rearrangement joins TRBV20-1 to TRBJ2-5, with D unclear. The germline CDR1 and CDR2 sequences are DFQATT and SNEGSKA (reference sequence). The CDR3 contains 13 residues. Between the trimmed V and J ends, which lost 0 bases and 3 bases, there was a span of 8 bases. The CDR3 DNA follows: TGCAGTGCTAGAGAGGGCTACAAAGAGACCCAGTACTTC. Its protein is CSAREGYKETQYF.

The chain joins TRBV15 to TRBJ2-1; D perhaps matches TRBD2 (6 bases). The CDR3 loop spans 15 amino acids. Germline CDR1 and CDR2: LNHNV and YYDKDF (reference sequence). V was pared by 3 bases and J by 8 bases, with 17 bases between. The CDR3 nucleotides are TGTGCCACCAGCAGGGACCGGGCCCCGGGGGATGAGCAGTTCTTC. Its protein is CATSRDRAPGDEQFF.

Only a few counts were recorded for this clonotype. The CDR3 coding sequence is TGTGCCAGCTCAGGGGAGTTCGCAGATACGCAGTATTTT. It is translated as CASSGEFADTQYF. The chain is built from TRBV12-3 or TRBV12-4 and TRBJ2-3; a weak D match, TRBD1 (6 bases). V was shortened by 8 bases and J by 4 bases, with 13 bases between the two germline ends. The CDR3 runs 13 residues.

J is TRBJ1-2 and V is TRBV6-6; D call uncertain. CDR3 length: 15 amino acids. V gave up 6 bases and J gave up 6 bases, with 20 bases separating them. Per the germline V gene, CDR1 is MNHNY and CDR2 is SVGAGI (reference sequence). The CDR3 here is CASRTEPLHLHGYTF. CDR3 sequence (DNA): TGTGCCAGCAGGACTGAACCCCTTCACCTTCATGGCTACACCTTC.

Only a few counts were recorded for this clonotype. The chain joins TRBV9 to TRBJ1-1, with TRBD1 identical over 8 bases. Germline trimming cut 0 bases from V and 5 bases from J; bases unmatched to any gene: 9. Germline-derived CDR1 and CDR2 are SGDLS and YYNGEE. CDR3 length: 16 amino acids. In DNA, the CDR3 is TGTGCCAGCAGCGTAGGGGTCCAGGGGGCGTGGACTGAAGCTTTCTTT. As protein: CASSVGVQGAWTEAFF.

This clonotype was seen a handful of times. The chain couples TRBV7-2 to TRBJ1-1; possibly TRBD1 for D (6 bases). This CDR3 comprises 16 residues. Trimming left V 5 bases short and J 0 bases short, with 16 bases between. Germline V CDR1 and CDR2: SGHTA, FQGNSA. The CDR3 coding sequence is TGTGCCAGCAGCCCCCCCTTCCAGGGGTTGAACACTGAAGCTTTCTTT. Translating it yields CASSPPFQGLNTEAFF.

CDR3 sequence (DNA): TGTGCCAGCAGCCAAGCTCAAAGGGGGACCGGGGAGCTGTTTTTT. This encodes CASSQAQRGTGELFF. V is TRBV4-2 and J is TRBJ2-2; a possible D gene is TRBD1 (6 bases). V was pared by 1 base and J by 5 bases, with 11 bases between. The CDR3 is made up of 15 amino acids. The V gene's germline CDR1 is LGHNA and CDR2 YNFKEQ.

V and J are TRBV12-3 or TRBV12-4 and TRBJ2-6, with 7 bases lining up with TRBD1. This CDR3 is 18 amino acids long. Trimming removed 0 bases from V and 0 bases from J; junction bases left unmatched: 5. CDR3 protein: CASSLAGGAISGANVLTF. The CDR3 DNA reads as TGTGCCAGCAGTTTAGCAGGGGGCGCGATCTCTGGGGCCAACGTCCTGACTTTC.

This chain joins TRBV6-1 and TRBJ2-3; D is possibly TRBD2 (5 bases). This CDR3 comprises 13 residues. V gave up 6 bases and J gave up 1 base, with 8 bases separating them. CDR1 MNHNS and CDR2 SASEGT come from the germline V gene. In DNA form, the CDR3 reads TGTGCCAGCAGGTCCGGGGGCACAGATACGCAGTATTTT. It encodes CASRSGGTDTQYF.